This record looks at one TCR beta chain sequence and its context. Antigen: not known. This record belongs to a study of T cell responses to AZD1222 COVID-19 vaccine. Study-wide findings and caveats: CD4 TCRs covered the whole spike, strongest at regions 160-218 and 743-854. Donors were chiefly white British, with a greater number of females, and clonal diversity was perhaps underestimated.

The method was immunoSEQ multiplex PCR; TCRdb's version includes in-frame clones alone and lacks a portion of them. The table shows around 90,000 clones, with around 91% occurring only once. This TCR derives from an adult in good health. The input for sequencing was peripheral blood, taken on day 0 of MenACWY control vaccination.

For the CDR3, the DNA is TGTGCCAGCAGCGACAACCCCGCCGGACTAGCGCGGGAGACCCAGTACTTC. Its translation is CASSDNPAGLARETQYF. The gene calls are TRBV11-2 and TRBJ2-5, with 9 positions matching TRBD2. Germline CDR1 SGHAT, CDR2 FQNNGV. Losses at the gene ends were 5 bases for V and 5 bases for J; bases not matched to a gene: 15. The CDR3 loop spans 17 amino acids.